The 29 T cell receptor beta chains below come from one sample, sequenced in a study of OX40 agonist ivuxolimab in advanced cancers. Generated by immunoSEQ multiplex PCR, the TCRdb table keeps only in-frame clones and is missing some. The data hold about 75,000 clones, with about 86% observed a single time. The sequencing here drew on CD4+ or CD8+ T cells sorted from blood, taken in a trial of the OX40 agonist ivuxolimab. These receptors all come from an adult with an advanced solid tumor such as melanoma, head and neck, liver or kidney cancer.

This chain uses TRBV11-2 with TRBJ2-2, with D perhaps assigned TRBD1 or TRBD2 (6 bases each). Germline V CDR1 and CDR2: SGHAT, FQNNGV. The CDR3 is 15 amino acids. V was pared by 3 bases and J by 4 bases, with 12 bases between. CDR3 amino acids: CASSLRDKGTGELFF. The CDR3 bases are TGTGCCAGCAGCTTGCGGGACAAAGGCACCGGGGAGCTGTTTTTT.

The chain recombines TRBV5-1 with TRBJ1-6; maybe TRBD1 (5 bases). The V end lost 1 base, the J end lost 8 bases, and 10 bases lay between the germline ends. The CDR3 consists of 14 residues. Per germline, CDR1 SGHRS and CDR2 YFSETQ. As DNA, the CDR3 is TGCGCCAGCAGCTTGAAAGGGGAAGATTCACCCCTCCACTTT. Protein: CASSLKGEDSPLHF. Full variable domain (remainder filled in from reference TRBV5-1 and TRBJ1-6): KAGVTQTPRYLIKTRGQQVTLSCSPISGHRSVSWYQQTPGQGLQFLFEYFSETQRNKGNFPGRFSGRQFSNSRSEMNVSTLELGDSALYLCASSLKGEDSPLHFGNGTRLTVT.

The chain uses TRBV28 and TRBJ2-3, with a possible D match to TRBD2 (5 bases). This CDR3 spans 13 amino acids. V lost 8 bases and J lost 10, with 19 bases in between. The germline V gene has CDR1 MDHEN and CDR2 SYDVKM. The CDR3 coding sequence is TGTGCCAGCGAGGGCGCCGGGCGCTCCGCGCAGTATTTT. Translating gives CASEGAGRSAQYF.

V and J are TRBV18 and TRBJ2-3; D gene uncertain. V gave up 6 bases and J gave up 7 bases, with 11 bases separating them. This CDR3 spans 12 amino acids. Germline assignment: CDR1 KGHSH and CDR2 LQKENI. CDR3 coding DNA: TGTGCCAGCTCTCCCGAAGATTATACGCAGTATTTT. This codes for CASSPEDYTQYF.

This chain joins TRBV7-8 and TRBJ2-6; D perhaps matches TRBD2 (5 bases). The CDR3 contains 15 residues. V was cut by 10 bases and J by 3 bases, with 16 bases left in between. Looked up from germline, CDR1 is SGHVS and CDR2 is FQNEAQ. The CDR3 spells CATRRELSGANVLTF. The CDR3 DNA follows: TGTGCCACCAGAAGGGAGTTGAGTGGGGCCAACGTCCTGACTTTC.

The chain links TRBV28 to TRBJ1-6; TRBD1 might be the D (5 bases). Germline assignment: CDR1 MDHEN and CDR2 SYDVKM. The V gene lost 5 bases and the J gene lost 9 bases, with 8 bases spanning the gap. The CDR3 totals 12 residues. The CDR3 reads CASSGQGSPLHF. In DNA form, the CDR3 reads TGTGCCAGCAGTGGCCAGGGTTCACCCCTCCACTTT.

The chain recombines TRBV28 with TRBJ1-2; 11 bases are a match to TRBD1. Trimming took 5 bases from V and 5 from J; bases not matched to a gene: 10. Germline values: CDR1 MDHEN, CDR2 SYDVKM. This CDR3 has 16 amino acids. CDR3: CASSVGQGGFLYGYTF. CDR3 sequence (DNA): TGTGCCAGCAGTGTGGGACAGGGGGGTTTCTTGTATGGCTACACCTTC.

The CDR3 loop reads CASSTGGAAGNQPQHF. The CDR3 coding sequence is TGTGCCAGCTCGACGGGGGGGGCGGCTGGCAATCAGCCCCAGCATTTT. The V call is TRBV18, the J call TRBJ1-5, with D possibly being TRBD1 (6 bases). This CDR3 is built from 16 residues. In germline, CDR1 is KGHSH, CDR2 LQKENI. V lost 6 bases, J lost 2 bases, and 17 bases lay in between.

The rearrangement joins TRBV28 to TRBJ2-5; 8 bases line up with TRBD1. The CDR3 has 14 amino acids. Germline loops: CDR1 MDHEN, CDR2 SYDVKM. V dropped 8 bases and J dropped 5; count of bases not matched to a gene: 10. The CDR3 coding sequence is TGTGCCAGCGTTAGGGACAGGACGGGGGAGACCCAGTACTTC. Translation gives CASVRDRTGETQYF.

On this clone: At one end, the junction sequence differs from germline, possibly due to a read error. This chain joins TRBV7-9 and TRBJ2-3; a weak D match, TRBD2 (6 bases). The germline gives CDR1 SEHNR, CDR2 FQNEAQ (reference sequence). CDR3 length: 14 residues. The DNA of the CDR3 is TGTGCCAGCATCCTGCGGGACTTCACAGATATGCAGTATTTT. This codes for CASILRDFTDMQYF. The full variable domain, completed using reference TRBV7-9 and TRBJ2-3, is DTGVSQNPRHKITKRGQNVTFRCDPISEHNRLYWYRQTLGQGPEFLTYFQNEAQLEKSRLLSDRFSAERPKGSFSTLEIQRTEQGDSAMYLCASILRDFTDMQYFGPGTRLTVL.

J is TRBJ1-2 and V is TRBV9; tentative D call: TRBD1 (6 bases). The V and J ends lost 4 bases and 3 bases respectively, with 19 bases between them. This CDR3 contains 16 residues. In germline, CDR1 is SGDLS, CDR2 YYNGEE. CDR3 coding DNA: TGTGCCAGCAGCCCCCCGGGGGGCCAATTAGACTATGGCTACACCTTC. Translated: CASSPPGGQLDYGYTF.

Written as DNA, the CDR3 is TGTGCCAGCAGCTTAGATGCCTACCAAGAGACCCAGTACTTC. It yields the protein CASSLDAYQETQYF. The chain combines TRBV7-9 with TRBJ2-5; D remains ambiguous. Germline loops: CDR1 SEHNR, CDR2 FQNEAQ (reference sequence). V was cut by 1 base and J by 0 bases, with 6 bases left in between. The CDR3 consists of 14 residues.

V is TRBV5-1 and J is TRBJ2-7; perhaps TRBD1 as D (5 bases). CDR1 and CDR2 (germline): SGHRS, YFSETQ. V dropped 1 base and J dropped 2 bases, with 13 bases sitting between them. The CDR3 sequence is 15 residues long. This CDR3 is CASSLYQGGTYEQYF. CDR3 nucleotides: TGCGCCAGCAGCTTGTACCAGGGTGGCACCTACGAGCAGTACTTC.

Only one count was recorded for this clone. This chain connects TRBV5-1 to TRBJ2-5; 9 bases match TRBD2. Germline values: CDR1 SGHRS, CDR2 YFSETQ. CDR3 length: 15 residues. The V and J ends lost 5 bases and 1 base, in that order; junction bases with no gene match: 6. The CDR3 protein is CASSLRRGGQETQYF. For the CDR3, the DNA is TGCGCCAGCAGTCTTAGGCGGGGGGGCCAAGAGACCCAGTACTTC.

The chain uses TRBV6-1 and TRBJ1-2; 10 bases align to TRBD1. This CDR3 spans 13 amino acids. Per the germline V gene, CDR1 is MNHNS and CDR2 is SASEGT. V trimming: 7 bases; J trimming: 6 bases; junction bases outside the gene matches: 5. Here the CDR3 reads CASMRGTGDGYTF. DNA for the CDR3: TGTGCCAGCATGAGGGGGACAGGGGATGGCTACACCTTC.

In its sample, this clone was seen a few times. This rearrangement joins TRBV10-1 to TRBJ2-1; D might be TRBD2 (6 bases). V was trimmed by 4 bases and J by 0 bases, leaving 13 bases between them. The CDR3 has 16 residues. Germline V CDR1 and CDR2: WNHNN, SYGVQD (reference sequence). The CDR3, as DNA: TGCGCCAGCAGTGGGGGACTTCAGGGCTCCTACAATGAGCAGTTCTTC. Translation gives CASSGGLQGSYNEQFF.

The chain recombines TRBV27 with TRBJ2-7, with 8 bases that match TRBD1. The CDR3 loop spans 14 amino acids. After removal of 0 bases from V and 6 bases from J, the junction contained 4 bases not matched to a gene. Germline loops: CDR1 MNHEY, CDR2 SMNVEV (reference sequence). CDR3 loop: CASSLSGRGLEQYF. In DNA, the CDR3 is TGTGCCAGCAGTTTATCGGGCAGGGGGCTCGAGCAGTACTTC.

This clone has only one observation. J is TRBJ2-7 and V is TRBV19, with TRBD2 matching 9 bases. Looked up from germline, CDR1 is LNHDA and CDR2 is SQIVND (reference sequence). CDR3 length: 15 amino acids. The V gene end was trimmed by 2 bases and the J gene end by 3 bases; junction bases not matched to a gene: 5. This CDR3 reads CASSIIGGGGYEQYF. CDR3 nucleotides: TGTGCCAGTAGTATAATCGGCGGGGGGGGCTACGAGCAGTACTTC.

The chain joins TRBV5-1 to TRBJ2-3; weak D call: TRBD1 (6 bases). Germline V gene data show CDR1 as SGHRS and CDR2 as YFSETQ. This CDR3 contains 15 residues. V shed 0 bases and J shed 3 bases, with 11 bases lying between them. Here the CDR3 reads CASSLGQGKTDTQYF. CDR3 sequence (DNA): TGCGCCAGCAGCTTGGGCCAGGGGAAGACAGATACGCAGTATTTT. Full variable domain (rest looked up from reference TRBV5-1 and TRBJ2-3): KAGVTQTPRYLIKTRGQQVTLSCSPISGHRSVSWYQQTPGQGLQFLFEYFSETQRNKGNFPGRFSGRQFSNSRSEMNVSTLELGDSALYLCASSLGQGKTDTQYFGPGTRLTVL.

As DNA, the CDR3 is TGTGCCAGCAGCTTAGATGTCGGGGACAGGGGGGAGGAGACCCAGTACTTC. Translation: CASSLDVGDRGEETQYF. This sequence joins TRBV11-2 and TRBJ2-5; 11 bases map to TRBD1. Germline trimming cut 0 bases from V and 5 bases from J; bases unmatched to any gene: 8. The length of the CDR3 is 17 residues. Looked up from germline, CDR1 is SGHAT and CDR2 is FQNNGV.

The chain is built from TRBV7-9 and TRBJ1-4; D call uncertain. V was cut by 5 bases and J by 2 bases, with 18 bases left in between. The CDR3 extends over 17 amino acids. Germline CDR1 SEHNR, CDR2 FQNEAQ (reference sequence). The DNA for the CDR3 is TGTGCCAGCAGCAGCATTCGGCGGCGAGCCACTAATGAAAAACTGTTTTTT. Protein sequence: CASSSIRRRATNEKLFF.

The rearrangement joins TRBV30 to TRBJ1-3; TRBD1 might be the D (5 bases). Trimming cost V 5 bases and J 0 bases, with 11 bases left between them. The CDR3 has 14 amino acids. Germline assignment: CDR1 GTSNPN and CDR2 SVGIG (reference sequence). CDR3 in DNA: TGTGCCTGGGACAGCTCAGTCTCTGGAAACACCATATATTTT. Protein product: CAWDSSVSGNTIYF.

In this sample, this clone turned up once. The chain couples TRBV14 to TRBJ2-2; TRBD2 might be the D (5 bases). V lost 1 base, J lost 3 bases, and 12 bases lay in between. In germline, CDR1 is SGHDN, CDR2 FVKESK. This CDR3 has 16 residues. The CDR3 DNA reads TGTGCCAGCAGCCAAGGTCGGGGAGTAGACACCGGGGAGCTGTTTTTT. As protein: CASSQGRGVDTGELFF.

This chain joins TRBV5-1 and TRBJ2-7, with D perhaps TRBD2 (5 bases). The ends were cut back, 0 bases at V and 3 bases at J, with 7 bases in the middle. The CDR3 extends over 13 amino acids. From germline, CDR1 is SGHRS and CDR2 YFSETQ. For the CDR3, the DNA is TGCGCCAGCAGCTTGGGAGGGATCTACGAGCAGTACTTC. Its translation: CASSLGGIYEQYF.

The chain has TRBV7-2 and TRBJ2-6; possible D gene TRBD1, 6 bases. Trimming took off 7 bases at V and 3 bases at J, with 19 bases between the two ends. Germline assignment: CDR1 SGHTA and CDR2 FQGNSA. The CDR3 is made up of 17 amino acids. CDR3 loop: CASIPGTRGYGANVLTF. For the CDR3, the DNA is TGTGCCAGCATCCCGGGGACAAGGGGCTATGGGGCCAACGTCCTGACTTTC.

J is TRBJ2-7 and V is TRBV2, with a possible D match to TRBD2 (5 bases). Germline-derived CDR1 and CDR2 are SNHLY and FYNNEI. Deletions cut 2 bases from V and 7 bases from J, with 21 bases between. The CDR3 covers 16 residues. CDR3 in DNA: TGTGCCAGCAGTGAACAAGCTAGCTCTTCAAGAACTGAGCAGTACTTC. Its protein product is CASSEQASSSRTEQYF.

The chain has TRBV10-3 and TRBJ1-2, with D uncertain. This CDR3 region has 16 residues. Between the trimmed V and J ends, which lost 2 bases and 0 bases, there was a span of 13 bases. CDR1 is ENHRY and CDR2 is SYGVKD in the germline V gene. The CDR3 DNA reads TGTGCCATCAGTGAGCACCGGGGAAATTCTAACTATGGCTACACCTTC. It specifies CAISEHRGNSNYGYTF.

The chain recombines TRBV10-3 with TRBJ2-1; no clear D. The CDR3 is 14 residues long. V was pared by 1 base and J by 6 bases, with 10 bases between. Per the germline V gene, CDR1 is ENHRY and CDR2 is SYGVKD. The CDR3 protein is CAISELRTPNEQFF. The CDR3, as DNA: TGTGCCATCAGTGAGTTAAGGACCCCCAATGAGCAGTTCTTC.

The chain employs TRBV11-2 and TRBJ2-5; TRBD1 matches at 11 bases. CDR1 and CDR2 from the germline V gene are SGHAT and FQNNGV. The J segment lost 4 bases and the V segment lost 1 base, leaving 2 bases of the junction unmatched. This CDR3 is built from 15 residues. For the CDR3, the DNA is TGTGCCAGCAGCTTAGGAGGGACAGGGGGAGAGACCCAGTACTTC. Translated, it gives CASSLGGTGGETQYF.